The 15 T cell receptor beta chains below come from one sample, sequenced in a study of monozygotic twins with inflammatory bowel disease. TCRdb reprocessed the 5' RACE reads and stores each CDR3 protein as one record, lacking DNA. The specimen's table records over 350,000 distinct CDR3 sequences. What was sequenced was blood. These receptors all stem from a human donor with ulcerative colitis or Crohn's disease, or a healthy co-twin of an affected twin (not recorded which).

The chain is built from TRBV7-2 and TRBJ1-1. The germline V gene has CDR1 SGHTA and CDR2 FQGNSA. This CDR3 comprises 14 residues. The CDR3 loop is CASSRTWRDTEAFF.

V usage is TRBV4-1 and J usage is TRBJ2-7. This CDR3 spans 12 amino acids. Germline V lookup: CDR1 MGHRA, CDR2 YSYEKL. CDR3 protein: CASSQELHEQYF.

This chain joins TRBV6-1 and TRBJ1-5; TCRdb proposes TRBD1, but this gene call is untestable without DNA. CDR3 length: 15 amino acids. In germline, CDR1 is MNHNS, CDR2 SASEGT. CDR3 sequence reads: CASRLNAGGNQPQHF.

The chain recombines TRBV6-5 with TRBJ1-2. This CDR3 is 15 amino acids long. In germline, CDR1 is MNHEY, CDR2 SVGAGI. The CDR3 loop is CASSYSKILNYGYTF.

This chain joins TRBV2 and TRBJ2-7. This CDR3 is built from 13 residues. From germline, CDR1 is SNHLY and CDR2 FYNNEI. CDR3 loop: CASSEIGSYEQYF. The variable domain in full, completed from reference TRBV2 and TRBJ2-7, reads EPEVTQTPSHQVTQMGQEVILRCVPISNHLYFYWYRQILGQKVEFLVSFYNNEISEKSEIFDDQFSVERPDGSNFTLKIRSTKLEDSAMYFCASSEIGSYEQYFGPGTRLTVT.

This chain joins TRBV7-9 and TRBJ2-7; TCRdb reports TRBD1, a call that lacks DNA to check it against. The CDR3 consists of 14 residues. Looked up from germline, CDR1 is SEHNR and CDR2 is FQNEAQ (reference sequence). The CDR3 sequence: CASRIGTASNEQHF.

The chain employs TRBV6-1 and TRBJ2-1; the D call from TCRdb, TRBD2, cannot be confirmed without DNA. CDR3 size: 14 residues. Germline CDR1 and CDR2: MNHNS and SASEGT. CDR3 protein: CATKLAGGPNEQFF.

The chain's CDR3 is CASQGNTEAFF. The chain uses TRBV12-3 or TRBV12-4 and TRBJ1-1; as DNA is missing, the TRBD1 call by TCRdb cannot be tested. The CDR3 is made up of 11 amino acids.

The genes are TRBV6-5 and TRBJ1-6. Germline lookup yields CDR1 MNHEY and CDR2 SVGAGI. The CDR3 contains 15 residues. CDR3 region: CASSFRQVNNSPLHF.

The CDR3 here is CASSLRTGVIVDKFF. The rearrangement joins TRBV5-1 to TRBJ2-1; the TRBD1 assignment by TCRdb is unverifiable without DNA. Germline V gives CDR1 SGHRS, CDR2 YFSETQ. This CDR3 contains 15 residues.

V usage is TRBV28 and J usage is TRBJ2-7; TCRdb outputs TRBD1, but without DNA this stays unchecked. The CDR3 totals 17 residues. Germline V CDR1 and CDR2: MDHEN, SYDVKM. The CDR3: CASSLPSRHRAAYEQYF.

The rearrangement joins TRBV20-1 to TRBJ2-7; TCRdb outputs TRBD1, but without DNA this stays unchecked. Germline-derived CDR1 and CDR2 are DFQATT and SNEGSKA (reference sequence). This CDR3 contains 13 residues. The CDR3 sequence: CSASEPGPPEQYF.

This rearrangement joins TRBV20-1 to TRBJ2-7; TCRdb proposes TRBD1, but this gene call is untestable without DNA. The CDR3 length is 14 residues. CDR1 is DFQATT, CDR2 SNEGSKA, per germline (reference sequence). This CDR3 is CSAYLPRPGGEQYF.

This chain uses TRBV3-1 with TRBJ1-5. CDR1 and CDR2 (germline): LGHDT, YNNKEL (reference sequence). The CDR3 loop spans 13 amino acids. This CDR3 is CASSQVRNQPQHF.

This chain uses TRBV5-6 with TRBJ1-6. CDR3 length: 16 amino acids. Germline V lookup: CDR1 SGHDT, CDR2 YYEEEE. This CDR3 reads CASSPLGRLRDSPLHF.